These T cell receptor beta chains were read from a single sample in a study of T-cell memory formation after mild COVID-19. TCRdb fed the 5' RACE reads into MiXCR, producing one record per CDR3 protein. The sample has 350,000 to 400,000 distinct CDR3 sequences, roughly 21% seen once. Specimen: PBMCs or a T cell subset sorted from them (not recorded which). All receptors come from an adult woman who had mild COVID-19 (a few samples of this study predate the infection). Cell type and time point are not known. Each CDR3 is given with its conserved first and last residue. D genes are given only for firm matches. A clone size is listed for some rows: how often the clone was seen (once, few, many), or a class if it is expanded.

d_gene: TRBD1
v_gene: TRBV24-1
j_gene: TRBJ2-1
abundance: .
CDR3aa: CATRSGGNEQFF
CDR3nt: TGTGCCACCCGCTCAGGGGGCAATGAGCAGTTCTTC

d_gene: TRBD1
v_gene: TRBV24-1
j_gene: TRBJ2-7
abundance: .
CDR3aa: CATSETGGVQFGQYF
CDR3nt: TGTGCCACCAGTGAGACAGGGGGCGTACAGTTTGGGCAGTACTTC

d_gene: .
v_gene: TRBV29-1
j_gene: TRBJ2-1
abundance: .
CDR3aa: CSVVQHEQFF
CDR3nt: TGCAGCGTTGTCCAGCATGAGCAGTTCTTC

d_gene: .
v_gene: TRBV9
j_gene: TRBJ2-7
abundance: .
CDR3aa: CASSQGGSEQYF
CDR3nt: TGTGCCAGCAGCCAGGGGGGTAGCGAGCAGTACTTC

d_gene: .
v_gene: TRBV12-3/TRBV12-4
j_gene: TRBJ1-2
abundance: .
CDR3aa: CASSLVNRNYGYTF
CDR3nt: TGTGCCAGCAGTTTGGTCAACAGAAACTATGGCTACACCTTC

d_gene: .
v_gene: TRBV9
j_gene: TRBJ2-3
abundance: .
CDR3aa: CASSAGTGWDTQYF
CDR3nt: TGTGCCAGCAGCGCCGGGACGGGATGGGATACGCAGTATTTT

d_gene: TRBD2
v_gene: TRBV5-1
j_gene: TRBJ2-5
abundance: few
CDR3aa: CASFSGGSQETQYF
CDR3nt: TGCGCCAGTTTTAGCGGGGGTTCTCAAGAGACCCAGTACTTC

d_gene: .
v_gene: TRBV5-1
j_gene: TRBJ2-2
abundance: .
CDR3aa: CASSLLGVSTGELFF
CDR3nt: TGCGCCAGCAGCTTGTTGGGAGTGAGCACCGGGGAGCTGTTTTTT

d_gene: TRBD1
v_gene: TRBV3-1
j_gene: TRBJ2-7
abundance: .
CDR3aa: CASSHPRTGPYEQYF
CDR3nt: TGTGCCAGCAGCCACCCCCGGACAGGGCCCTACGAGCAGTACTTC

d_gene: TRBD2
v_gene: TRBV6-2/TRBV6-3
j_gene: TRBJ2-3
abundance: few
CDR3aa: CASSHTSGRLDTQYF
CDR3nt: TGTGCCAGCAGCCACACTAGCGGGCGTTTAGATACGCAGTATTTT

d_gene: .
v_gene: TRBV20-1
j_gene: TRBJ2-4
abundance: .
CDR3aa: CSARPIGEILAKNIQYF
CDR3nt: TGCAGTGCGAGGCCCATTGGAGAGATTCTAGCCAAAAACATTCAGTACTTC

d_gene: TRBD2
v_gene: TRBV24-1
j_gene: TRBJ2-1
abundance: few
CDR3aa: CATSAPGLANNEQFF
CDR3nt: TGTGCCACCAGTGCTCCGGGACTAGCGAACAATGAGCAGTTCTTC

d_gene: .
v_gene: TRBV12-3/TRBV12-4
j_gene: TRBJ1-4
abundance: few
CDR3aa: CASSLEGKAPGEKLFF
CDR3nt: TGTGCCAGCAGTCTCGAGGGAAAGGCCCCGGGTGAAAAACTGTTTTTT

d_gene: .
v_gene: TRBV7-3
j_gene: TRBJ2-1
abundance: few
CDR3aa: CASSHGAGFMHEQFF
CDR3nt: TGTGCCAGCAGCCACGGGGCAGGGTTCATGCATGAGCAGTTCTTC

d_gene: .
v_gene: TRBV6-5
j_gene: TRBJ1-4
abundance: .
CDR3aa: CASSYDRSTNEKLFF
CDR3nt: TGTGCCAGCAGTTACGATCGAAGTACTAATGAAAAACTGTTTTTT

d_gene: .
v_gene: TRBV5-5
j_gene: TRBJ2-5
abundance: .
CDR3aa: CASSGGTNQETQYF
CDR3nt: TGTGCCAGCAGCGGTGGGACCAATCAAGAGACCCAGTACTTC

d_gene: TRBD2
v_gene: TRBV9
j_gene: TRBJ2-1
abundance: .
CDR3aa: CASSVAPPTSGAEQFF
CDR3nt: TGTGCCAGCAGCGTAGCTCCCCCAACTAGCGGGGCAGAGCAGTTCTTC

d_gene: TRBD2
v_gene: TRBV5-1
j_gene: TRBJ2-5
abundance: few
CDR3aa: CASHLAGGMETQYF
CDR3nt: TGCGCCAGCCACCTAGCGGGGGGTATGGAGACCCAGTACTTC

d_gene: .
v_gene: TRBV12-3/TRBV12-4
j_gene: TRBJ1-2
abundance: few
CDR3aa: CASSLGSVDYSYTF
CDR3nt: TGTGCCAGCAGTTTGGGGTCGGTCGACTATAGCTACACCTTC

d_gene: .
v_gene: TRBV21-1
j_gene: TRBJ2-1
abundance: few
CDR3aa: CASSKGAGGYNEQFF
CDR3nt: TGTGCCAGCAGCAAAGGGGCAGGTGGCTACAATGAGCAGTTCTTC

d_gene: TRBD2
v_gene: TRBV5-4
j_gene: TRBJ2-7
abundance: .
CDR3aa: CASSLESGRQTYEQYF
CDR3nt: TGTGCCAGCAGCTTGGAGTCCGGGAGGCAAACCTACGAGCAGTACTTC

d_gene: .
v_gene: TRBV29-1
j_gene: TRBJ2-7
abundance: few
CDR3aa: CSAGKTSYEQYF
CDR3nt: TGCAGCGCTGGGAAAACCTCCTACGAGCAGTACTTC

d_gene: .
v_gene: TRBV7-9
j_gene: TRBJ2-3
abundance: .
CDR3aa: CASSPWGGRGTDTQYF
CDR3nt: TGTGCCAGCAGCCCATGGGGGGGCCGGGGCACAGATACGCAGTATTTT

d_gene: .
v_gene: TRBV7-3
j_gene: TRBJ2-3
abundance: .
CDR3aa: CASSPTHGATDTQYF
CDR3nt: TGTGCCAGCAGCCCAACCCACGGGGCTACAGATACGCAGTATTTT

d_gene: .
v_gene: TRBV20-1
j_gene: TRBJ2-3
abundance: .
CDR3aa: CSAGRSAADTQYF
CDR3nt: TGCAGTGCTGGGAGGTCGGCGGCAGATACGCAGTATTTT

d_gene: .
v_gene: TRBV18
j_gene: TRBJ2-3
abundance: few
CDR3aa: CASSPGTPPDTQYF
CDR3nt: TGTGCCAGCTCACCAGGGACTCCTCCAGATACGCAGTATTTT

d_gene: TRBD1
v_gene: TRBV24-1
j_gene: TRBJ2-2
abundance: .
CDR3aa: CATGGTGGSTGELFF
CDR3nt: TGTGCCACCGGAGGGACAGGGGGGAGTACCGGGGAGCTGTTTTTT

d_gene: TRBD2
v_gene: TRBV12-3/TRBV12-4
j_gene: TRBJ2-5
abundance: many
CDR3aa: CASRGGVTGETQYF
CDR3nt: TGTGCCAGCAGGGGGGGGGTTACTGGAGAGACCCAGTACTTC

d_gene: .
v_gene: TRBV30
j_gene: TRBJ2-7
abundance: .
CDR3aa: CAWRAQPNSYEQYF
CDR3nt: TGTGCCTGGAGAGCCCAACCGAACTCCTACGAGCAGTACTTC

d_gene: TRBD2
v_gene: TRBV4-1
j_gene: TRBJ2-7
abundance: .
CDR3aa: CASSNLLAGVREQYF
CDR3nt: TGCGCCAGCAGCAACCTACTAGCGGGGGTACGTGAGCAGTACTTC

d_gene: .
v_gene: TRBV15
j_gene: TRBJ2-1
abundance: few
CDR3aa: CATSRDRASSYNEQFF
CDR3nt: TGTGCCACCAGCAGAGATCGGGCAAGCTCCTACAATGAGCAGTTCTTC

d_gene: .
v_gene: TRBV18
j_gene: TRBJ1-1
abundance: .
CDR3aa: CASSENRAFF
CDR3nt: TGTGCCAGCTCAGAAAATAGAGCTTTCTTT

d_gene: .
v_gene: TRBV5-1
j_gene: TRBJ2-1
abundance: .
CDR3aa: CASSAGDIDNEQFF
CDR3nt: TGCGCCAGCAGCGCAGGGGACATAGACAATGAGCAGTTCTTC

d_gene: TRBD1
v_gene: TRBV15
j_gene: TRBJ2-7
abundance: .
CDR3aa: CATSRRQGAGEQYF
CDR3nt: TGTGCCACCAGCAGACGACAGGGGGCGGGTGAGCAGTACTTC

d_gene: .
v_gene: TRBV29-1
j_gene: TRBJ1-4
abundance: .
CDR3aa: CSAPFGSNEKLFF
CDR3nt: TGCAGCGCCCCCTTCGGATCTAATGAAAAACTGTTTTTT

d_gene: .
v_gene: TRBV4-2
j_gene: TRBJ1-3
abundance: few
CDR3aa: CASSQDMGTGNTIYF
CDR3nt: TGTGCCAGCAGCCAAGATATGGGGACAGGAAACACCATATATTTT

d_gene: TRBD1
v_gene: TRBV20-1
j_gene: TRBJ1-1
abundance: few
CDR3aa: CSAYRGLRTEAFF
CDR3nt: TGCAGTGCTTACAGGGGGCTTCGCACTGAAGCTTTCTTT

d_gene: TRBD1
v_gene: TRBV25-1
j_gene: TRBJ1-2
abundance: few
CDR3aa: CASSDSPQGAEGYTF
CDR3nt: TGTGCCAGCAGTGATAGCCCACAGGGGGCGGAGGGCTACACCTTC

d_gene: .
v_gene: TRBV12-3/TRBV12-4
j_gene: TRBJ2-2
abundance: few
CDR3aa: CATKGRSGTGELFF
CDR3nt: TGTGCCACCAAGGGAAGGAGCGGCACCGGGGAGCTGTTTTTT

d_gene: TRBD1
v_gene: TRBV20-1
j_gene: TRBJ1-6
abundance: .
CDR3aa: CSAIPTGAYNSPLHF
CDR3nt: TGCAGTGCCATACCAACAGGGGCCTATAATTCACCCCTCCACTTT

d_gene: TRBD1
v_gene: TRBV9
j_gene: TRBJ2-5
abundance: few
CDR3aa: CASSVPGQGMEETQYF
CDR3nt: TGTGCCAGCAGCGTCCCGGGACAGGGAATGGAGGAGACCCAGTACTTC

d_gene: TRBD1
v_gene: TRBV7-9
j_gene: TRBJ2-2
abundance: .
CDR3aa: CASSPVGQGVANTGELFF
CDR3nt: TGTGCCAGCAGCCCAGTCGGACAGGGGGTCGCGAACACCGGGGAGCTGTTTTTT

d_gene: .
v_gene: TRBV7-8
j_gene: TRBJ1-1
abundance: .
CDR3aa: CASSLGRFGNTEAFF
CDR3nt: TGTGCCAGCAGCTTGGGGCGATTCGGGAACACTGAAGCTTTCTTT

d_gene: .
v_gene: TRBV10-3
j_gene: TRBJ2-3
abundance: .
CDR3aa: CAISDVAATDTQYF
CDR3nt: TGTGCCATCAGTGATGTGGCGGCCACAGATACGCAGTATTTT

d_gene: .
v_gene: TRBV24-1
j_gene: TRBJ2-7
abundance: few
CDR3aa: CATSAPRVDRYSSRPVYEQYF
CDR3nt: TGTGCCACCAGTGCTCCTCGGGTTGACCGGTATTCATCGCGGCCCGTCTACGAGCAGTACTTC

d_gene: TRBD1
v_gene: TRBV12-3/TRBV12-4
j_gene: TRBJ1-1
abundance: .
CDR3aa: CASSLGTGFSEAFF
CDR3nt: TGTGCCAGCAGTTTGGGGACAGGGTTCTCTGAAGCTTTCTTT

d_gene: TRBD1
v_gene: TRBV20-1
j_gene: TRBJ1-5
abundance: few
CDR3aa: CSARDLSGGSNQPQHF
CDR3nt: TGCAGTGCTAGAGATCTGTCAGGGGGTAGCAATCAGCCCCAGCATTTT

d_gene: TRBD1
v_gene: TRBV7-8
j_gene: TRBJ2-5
abundance: .
CDR3aa: CASSLGGRDRDGTQYF
CDR3nt: TGTGCCAGCAGCTTAGGGGGCCGGGACAGGGATGGGACCCAGTACTTC

d_gene: .
v_gene: TRBV9
j_gene: TRBJ1-6
abundance: many
CDR3aa: CASSVEPGAQDSPLHF
CDR3nt: TGTGCCAGCAGCGTAGAGCCGGGGGCGCAGGACTCACCCCTCCACTTT

d_gene: .
v_gene: TRBV11-3
j_gene: TRBJ2-1
abundance: few
CDR3aa: CASSDPKSGNEQFF
CDR3nt: TGTGCCAGCAGCGATCCGAAATCCGGGAATGAGCAGTTCTTC

d_gene: TRBD1
v_gene: TRBV3-1
j_gene: TRBJ2-4
abundance: few
CDR3aa: CASSLRQGIRAKNIQYF
CDR3nt: TGTGCCAGCAGCCTCCGACAGGGGATTAGAGCCAAAAACATTCAGTACTTC

d_gene: .
v_gene: TRBV7-9
j_gene: TRBJ2-7
abundance: once
CDR3aa: CASSFWGGDRSHYEQYF
CDR3nt: TGTGCCAGCAGCTTCTGGGGAGGGGACAGGTCCCACTACGAGCAGTACTTC

d_gene: .
v_gene: TRBV2
j_gene: TRBJ2-6
abundance: .
CDR3aa: CASSEGPSGANVLTF
CDR3nt: TGTGCCAGCAGTGAAGGACCCTCTGGGGCCAACGTCCTGACTTTC

d_gene: .
v_gene: TRBV21-1
j_gene: TRBJ1-5
abundance: few
CDR3aa: CASSKVGTSKAQHF
CDR3nt: TGTGCCAGCAGCAAAGTCGGGACGAGTAAGGCCCAGCATTTT

d_gene: .
v_gene: TRBV7-2
j_gene: TRBJ2-3
abundance: .
CDR3aa: CASSLGPVGTDTQYF
CDR3nt: TGTGCCAGCAGCCTGGGCCCTGTCGGCACAGATACGCAGTATTTT

d_gene: .
v_gene: TRBV7-2
j_gene: TRBJ1-2
abundance: many
CDR3aa: CASSLLTFGYTF
CDR3nt: TGTGCCAGCAGCTTACTGACATTTGGCTACACCTTC

d_gene: .
v_gene: TRBV5-8
j_gene: TRBJ2-3
abundance: once
CDR3aa: CASRTGITDTQYF
CDR3nt: TGTGCCAGCAGGACGGGAATCACAGATACGCAGTATTTT